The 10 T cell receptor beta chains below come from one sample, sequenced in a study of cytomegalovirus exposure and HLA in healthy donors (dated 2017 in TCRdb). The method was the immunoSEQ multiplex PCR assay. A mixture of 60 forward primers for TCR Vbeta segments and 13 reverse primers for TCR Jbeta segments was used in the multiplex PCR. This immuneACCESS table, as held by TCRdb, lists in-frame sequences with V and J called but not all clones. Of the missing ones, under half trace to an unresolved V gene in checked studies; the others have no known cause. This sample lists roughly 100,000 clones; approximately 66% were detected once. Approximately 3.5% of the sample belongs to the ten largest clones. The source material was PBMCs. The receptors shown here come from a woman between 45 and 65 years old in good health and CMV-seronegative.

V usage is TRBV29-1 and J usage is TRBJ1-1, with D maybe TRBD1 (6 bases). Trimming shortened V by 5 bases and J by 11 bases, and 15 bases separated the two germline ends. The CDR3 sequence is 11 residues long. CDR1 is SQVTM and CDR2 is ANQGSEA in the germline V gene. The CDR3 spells CSVWRRGAAFF. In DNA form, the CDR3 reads TGCAGCGTTTGGCGGCGGGGGGCGGCTTTCTTT.

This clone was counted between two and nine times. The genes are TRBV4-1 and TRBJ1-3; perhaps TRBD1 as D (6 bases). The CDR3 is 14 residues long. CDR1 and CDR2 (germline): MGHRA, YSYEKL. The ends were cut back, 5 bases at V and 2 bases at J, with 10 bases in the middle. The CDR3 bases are TGCGCCAGCAGCGGGAACAGGGCTGGAAACACCATATATTTT. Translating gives CASSGNRAGNTIYF.

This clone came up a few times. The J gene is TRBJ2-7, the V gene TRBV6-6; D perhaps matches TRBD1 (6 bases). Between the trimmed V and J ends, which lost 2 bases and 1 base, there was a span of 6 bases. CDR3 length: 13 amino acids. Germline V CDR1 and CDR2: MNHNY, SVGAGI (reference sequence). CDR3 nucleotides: TGTGCCAGCAGTTACGGGACATCCTACGAGCAGTACTTC. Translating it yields CASSYGTSYEQYF.

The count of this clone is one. CDR3 nucleotide sequence: TGTGCCAGTAGTAACCCCCAGGGTACGGGAGAAGAGACCCAGTACTTC. It encodes CASSNPQGTGEETQYF. The chain recombines TRBV19 with TRBJ2-5, with D possibly matching TRBD2 (6 bases). The CDR3 contains 16 residues. Germline-derived CDR1 and CDR2 are LNHDA and SQIVND (reference sequence). Between the trimmed V and J ends, which lost 4 bases and 3 bases, there was a span of 18 bases.

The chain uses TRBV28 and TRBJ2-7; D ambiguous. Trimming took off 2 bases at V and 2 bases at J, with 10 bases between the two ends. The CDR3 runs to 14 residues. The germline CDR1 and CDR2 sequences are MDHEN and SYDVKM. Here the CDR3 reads CASSLGQAPYEQYF. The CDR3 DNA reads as TGTGCCAGCAGTTTAGGCCAGGCCCCCTACGAGCAGTACTTC.

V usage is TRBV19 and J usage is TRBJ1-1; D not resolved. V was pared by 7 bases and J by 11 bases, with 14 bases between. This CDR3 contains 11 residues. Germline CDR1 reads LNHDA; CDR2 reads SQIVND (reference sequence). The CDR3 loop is CASTPGIEAFF. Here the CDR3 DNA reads TGTGCCAGTACGCCGGGAATAGAGGCTTTCTTT.

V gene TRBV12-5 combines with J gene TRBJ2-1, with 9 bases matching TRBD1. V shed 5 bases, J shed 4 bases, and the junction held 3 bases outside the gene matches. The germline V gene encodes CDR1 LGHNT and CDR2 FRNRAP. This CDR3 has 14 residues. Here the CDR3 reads CASGPGQGYNEQFF. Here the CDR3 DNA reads TGTGCTAGTGGTCCGGGACAGGGTTACAATGAGCAGTTCTTC. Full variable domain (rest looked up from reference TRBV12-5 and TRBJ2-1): DARVTQTPRHKVTEMGQEVTMRCQPILGHNTVFWYRQTMMQGLELLAYFRNRAPLDDSGMPKDRFSAEMPDATLATLKIQPSEPRDSAVYFCASGPGQGYNEQFFGPGTRLTVL.

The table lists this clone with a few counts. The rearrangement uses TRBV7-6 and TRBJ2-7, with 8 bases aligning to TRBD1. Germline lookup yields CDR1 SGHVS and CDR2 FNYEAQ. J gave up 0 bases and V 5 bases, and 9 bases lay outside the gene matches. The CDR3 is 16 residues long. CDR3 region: CASSEGQALSSYEQYF. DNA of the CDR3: TGTGCCAGCAGCGAGGGACAGGCGCTCAGCTCCTACGAGCAGTACTTC.

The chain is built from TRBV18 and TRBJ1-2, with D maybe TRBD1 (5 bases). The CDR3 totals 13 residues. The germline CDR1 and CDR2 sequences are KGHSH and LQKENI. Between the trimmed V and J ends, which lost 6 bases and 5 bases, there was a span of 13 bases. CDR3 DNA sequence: TGTGCCAGCTCGCAATCTTCAGGGTATGGCTACACCTTC. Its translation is CASSQSSGYGYTF.

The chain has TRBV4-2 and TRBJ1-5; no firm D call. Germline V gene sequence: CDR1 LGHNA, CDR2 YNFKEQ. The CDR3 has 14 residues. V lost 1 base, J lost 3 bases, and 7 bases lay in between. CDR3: CASSQGANNQPQHF. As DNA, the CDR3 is TGTGCCAGCAGCCAAGGAGCGAACAATCAGCCCCAGCATTTT.